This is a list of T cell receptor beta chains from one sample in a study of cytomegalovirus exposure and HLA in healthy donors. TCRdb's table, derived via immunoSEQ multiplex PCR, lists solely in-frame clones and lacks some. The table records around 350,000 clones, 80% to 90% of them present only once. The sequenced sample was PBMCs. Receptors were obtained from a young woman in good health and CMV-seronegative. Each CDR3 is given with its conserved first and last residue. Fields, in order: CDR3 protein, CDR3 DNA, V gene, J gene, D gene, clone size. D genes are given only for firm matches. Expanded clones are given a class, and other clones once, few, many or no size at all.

CDR3: CASSQVEEGRSTGELFF
DNA: TGTGCCAGCAGCCAAGTTGAGGAGGGCCGAAGCACCGGGGAGCTGTTTTTT
V: TRBV4-2
J: TRBJ2-2
D: .
size: .

CDR3: CASSQTSGAPDTQYF
DNA: TGTGCCAGCAGCCAGACTAGCGGCGCCCCAGATACGCAGTATTTT
V: TRBV6-5
J: TRBJ2-3
D: TRBD2
size: many

CDR3: CASRVTGKSGANVLTF
DNA: TGTGCCAGCAGGGTGACAGGTAAATCTGGGGCCAACGTCCTGACTTTC
V: TRBV27
J: TRBJ2-6
D: .
size: .

CDR3: CASIELGQAYQETQYF
DNA: TGTGCCAGCATCGAATTAGGACAGGCGTACCAAGAGACCCAGTACTTC
V: TRBV7-8
J: TRBJ2-5
D: TRBD1
size: .

CDR3: CASSQAGGDRAGQETQYF
DNA: TGTGCCAGCAGCCAAGCAGGAGGTGACAGGGCGGGCCAAGAGACCCAGTACTTC
V: TRBV16
J: TRBJ2-5
D: TRBD1
size: .

CDR3: CASTDGGPTYNEQFF
DNA: TGTGCCAGCACCGACGGGGGACCAACCTACAATGAGCAGTTCTTC
V: TRBV6-5
J: TRBJ2-1
D: .
size: .

CDR3: CASSAAGTSGLNEQFF
DNA: TGTGCCAGCAGCGCCGCGGGTACTAGCGGGTTGAATGAGCAGTTCTTC
V: TRBV11-2
J: TRBJ2-1
D: TRBD2
size: .

CDR3: CASSQADNRGRRQETQYF
DNA: TGCGCCAGCAGCCAAGCTGATAACAGGGGGCGCCGGCAAGAGACCCAGTACTTC
V: TRBV4-1
J: TRBJ2-5
D: TRBD1
size: .

CDR3: CAISETLAGVSRSYEQYF
DNA: TGTGCCATCAGTGAGACCCTAGCGGGGGTGAGCAGGTCCTACGAGCAGTACTTC
V: TRBV10-3
J: TRBJ2-7
D: TRBD2
size: .

CDR3: CASSSGGWNLNTEAFF
DNA: TGCGCCAGCAGTTCCGGAGGTTGGAACCTGAACACTGAAGCTTTCTTT
V: TRBV5-1
J: TRBJ1-1
D: .
size: .

CDR3: CASRGQGATEAFF
DNA: TGTGCCAGCAGGGGACAGGGGGCCACTGAAGCTTTCTTT
V: TRBV2
J: TRBJ1-1
D: TRBD1
size: once

CDR3: CASSEGGQGSHEQYF
DNA: TGTGCCAGCAGTGAAGGGGGCCAGGGTAGCCACGAGCAGTACTTC
V: TRBV6-1
J: TRBJ2-7
D: .
size: .

CDR3: CASSAPGASAQYEQYF
DNA: TGCGCCAGCAGCGCTCCGGGAGCTTCGGCCCAATACGAGCAGTACTTC
V: TRBV5-1
J: TRBJ2-7
D: .
size: .

CDR3: CASSLRTSHEQYF
DNA: TGTGCCAGCAGCTTACGGACTAGCCACGAGCAGTACTTC
V: TRBV7-9
J: TRBJ2-7
D: TRBD2
size: .

CDR3: CASRWTSNTEAFF
DNA: TGTGCCAGCAGATGGACAAGTAACACTGAAGCTTTCTTT
V: TRBV27
J: TRBJ1-1
D: .
size: .

CDR3: CASSERSGGKPYEQYF
DNA: TGTGCCAGCAGTGAAAGGAGCGGGGGTAAACCCTACGAGCAGTACTTC
V: TRBV6-1
J: TRBJ2-7
D: TRBD2
size: once

CDR3: CASSEKGQPSNEQFF
DNA: TGTGCCAGCAGTGAAAAGGGACAACCTTCCAATGAGCAGTTCTTC
V: TRBV6-4
J: TRBJ2-1
D: .
size: .

CDR3: CASSSGGYTDTQYF
DNA: TGTGCCAGCAGCTCGGGGGGCTACACAGATACGCAGTATTTT
V: TRBV5-4
J: TRBJ2-3
D: .
size: .

CDR3: CSVDLGSEAFF
DNA: TGCAGCGTTGACCTCGGTTCTGAAGCTTTCTTT
V: TRBV29-1
J: TRBJ1-1
D: .
size: few

CDR3: CASRGPEAFF
DNA: TGTGCCAGCAGGGGGCCTGAAGCTTTCTTT
V: TRBV28
J: TRBJ1-1
D: .
size: .

CDR3: CASSFSRGFAELFF
DNA: TGTGCCAGCAGTTTTTCCAGGGGTTTCGCGGAGCTGTTTTTT
V: TRBV28
J: TRBJ2-2
D: .
size: .

CDR3: CASSLDLATNEKLFF
DNA: TGTGCCAGCAGCTTAGATTTAGCAACTAATGAAAAACTGTTTTTT
V: TRBV7-9
J: TRBJ1-4
D: .
size: .

CDR3: CASSDGTGGYNSPLHF
DNA: TGTGCCAGCAGTGACGGAACAGGGGGCTATAATTCACCCCTCCACTTT
V: TRBV27
J: TRBJ1-6
D: TRBD1
size: .

CDR3: CASSVQGPSNQPQHF
DNA: TGTGCCAGTAGTGTACAGGGCCCTAGCAATCAGCCCCAGCATTTT
V: TRBV19
J: TRBJ1-5
D: .
size: .

CDR3: CASSELAITDTQYF
DNA: TGTGCCAGCAGTGAGTTAGCGATCACAGATACGCAGTATTTT
V: TRBV25-1
J: TRBJ2-3
D: .
size: .

CDR3: CASSETLTAYEQYF
DNA: TGCGCCAGCAGCGAGACCCTGACAGCCTACGAGCAGTACTTC
V: TRBV4-1
J: TRBJ2-7
D: .
size: .